This TCR beta chain came from a study of blood T cell repertoires in COVID-19. Authors' analysis steps: Estimates of nucleated cell counts were drawn from the amplification of reference gene primers. Repertoires were generated with immunoSEQ multiplex PCR, while TCRdb's copy carries only in-frame clones and drops some. V, J and clone size are those of that table, while D and trimming were read from the DNA. There are approximately 260,000 clones in the sample; about 90% occur only once, and about 7% lies in the top ten. Trimming stripped 0 bases from V and 12 bases from J, with 19 bases between. Germline CDR1 reads SGHRS; CDR2 reads YFSETQ. The CDR3 extends over 14 amino acids.

The sequence was obtained from a man aged 60-69 years who had recovered from COVID-19. The material sequenced was peripheral blood. This rearrangement joins TRBV5-1 to TRBJ2-7; a weak D match, TRBD1 (6 bases). CDR3 DNA sequence: TGCGCCAGCAGCTTGGATAGGGACACGGGAAGAGGGTACTTC. This encodes CASSLDRDTGRGYF.